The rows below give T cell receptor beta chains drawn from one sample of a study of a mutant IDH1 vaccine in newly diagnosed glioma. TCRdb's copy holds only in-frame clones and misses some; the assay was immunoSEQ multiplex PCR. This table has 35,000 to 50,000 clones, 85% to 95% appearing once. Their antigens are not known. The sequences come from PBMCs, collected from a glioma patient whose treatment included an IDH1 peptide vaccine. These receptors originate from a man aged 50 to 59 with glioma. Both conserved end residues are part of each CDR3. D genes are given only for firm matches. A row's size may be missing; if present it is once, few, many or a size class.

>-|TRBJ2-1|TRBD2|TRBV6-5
CASKKSSGGGGEQFF
TGTGCCAGCAAAAAATCTAGCGGGGGGGGTGGAGAGCAGTTCTTC
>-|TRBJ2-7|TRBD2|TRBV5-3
CARNTTSGRSYPYEQYF
TGTGCCAGAAACACCACTAGCGGGAGGTCCTACCCCTACGAGCAGTACTTC
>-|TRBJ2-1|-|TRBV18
CASSPRGNLGNEQFF
TGTGCCAGCTCACCCCGGGGAAACCTGGGGAATGAGCAGTTCTTC
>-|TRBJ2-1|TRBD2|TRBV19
CASSTGLYYNEQFF
TGTGCCAGTAGTACGGGACTATACTACAATGAGCAGTTCTTC
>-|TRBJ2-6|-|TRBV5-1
CASSLAAGHSSVGANVLTF
TGCGCCAGCAGCTTGGCTGCGGGACACTCCTCCGTCGGGGCCAACGTCCTGACTTTC
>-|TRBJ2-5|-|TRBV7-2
CASSLSGGWETQYF
TGTGCCAGCAGCCTCTCCGGGGGCTGGGAGACCCAGTACTTC
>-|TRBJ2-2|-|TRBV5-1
CASSYLQDTGELFF
TGCGCCAGCAGCTATTTACAGGATACCGGGGAGCTGTTTTTT
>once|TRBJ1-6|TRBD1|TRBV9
CASSASVKTGYNSPLHF
TGTGCCAGCAGCGCGTCCGTGAAGACAGGGTATAATTCACCCCTCCACTTT
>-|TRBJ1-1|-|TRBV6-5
CASSYVGSAEAFF
TGTGCCAGCAGTTACGTGGGCTCGGCTGAAGCTTTCTTT
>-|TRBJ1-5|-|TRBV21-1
CASSKYGIGQGRPFSNQPQHF
TGTGCCAGCAGCAAATACGGCATCGGACAGGGGCGCCCGTTTAGCAATCAGCCCCAGCATTTT
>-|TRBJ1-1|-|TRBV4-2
CASSQEARQEEAFF
TGTGCCAGCAGCCAAGAGGCTAGGCAGGAAGAAGCTTTCTTT
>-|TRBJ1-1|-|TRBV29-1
CSVEVHRARDTEAFF
TGCAGCGTTGAGGTACACAGGGCGAGGGACACTGAAGCTTTCTTT
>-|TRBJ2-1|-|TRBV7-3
CASSLELRGNEQFF
TGTGCCAGCAGCTTAGAGTTAAGGGGCAATGAGCAGTTCTTC
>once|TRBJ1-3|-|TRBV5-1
CASSLGGMGANSGNTIYF
TGCGCCAGCAGCTTGGGGGGGATGGGGGCCAACTCTGGAAACACCATATATTTT
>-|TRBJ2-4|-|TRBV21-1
CARKDSGVKNIQYF
TGTGCCAGGAAGGATAGCGGTGTAAAAAACATTCAGTACTTC
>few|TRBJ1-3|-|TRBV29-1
CSVDMGGNTIYF
TGCAGCGTTGACATGGGGGGAAACACCATATATTTT
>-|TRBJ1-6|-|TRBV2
CASRVGHRELHF
TGTGCCAGCAGGGTGGGACACCGAGAACTCCACTTT
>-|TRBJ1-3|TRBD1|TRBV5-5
CASSPRQGGASGNTIYF
TGTGCCAGCAGCCCCCGACAGGGAGGGGCCTCTGGAAACACCATATATTTT
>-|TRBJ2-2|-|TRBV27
CASSLSGEGLTYTGELFF
TGTGCCAGCAGTTTATCGGGAGAGGGACTTACTTACACCGGGGAGCTGTTTTTT
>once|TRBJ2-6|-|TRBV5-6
CASSGRGRAGANVLTF
TGTGCCAGCAGCGGGAGGGGGCGGGCTGGGGCCAACGTCCTGACTTTC
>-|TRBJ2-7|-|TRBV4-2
CASSQAPETYEQYF
TGTGCCAGCAGCCAAGCCCCCGAGACCTACGAGCAGTACTTC
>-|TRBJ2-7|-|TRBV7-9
CASSFSTGTTYEQYF
TGTGCCAGCAGTTTCTCGACAGGTACCACCTACGAGCAGTACTTC
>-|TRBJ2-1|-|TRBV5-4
CASSPDSNLEQFF
TGTGCCAGCAGCCCCGACAGTAATTTGGAGCAGTTCTTC
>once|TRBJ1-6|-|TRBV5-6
CASRPQGSSSLHF
TGTGCCAGCAGGCCACAGGGTTCCTCGTCCCTCCACTTT
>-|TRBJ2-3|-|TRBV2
CASSDRTDTQYF
TGTGCCAGCAGTGACCGCACAGATACGCAGTATTTT
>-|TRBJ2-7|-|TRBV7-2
CASSLIGYEQYF
TGTGCCAGCAGCTTAATCGGCTACGAGCAGTACTTC
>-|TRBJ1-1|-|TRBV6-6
CASRLLVGTGNTEAFF
TGTGCCAGCAGATTACTCGTTGGGACGGGCAACACTGAAGCTTTCTTT
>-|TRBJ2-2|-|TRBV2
CASSEDGGTGELFF
TGTGCCAGCAGTGAAGACGGCGGGACCGGGGAGCTGTTTTTT
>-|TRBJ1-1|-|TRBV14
CASSQAGMNTEAFF
TGTGCCAGCAGCCAAGCAGGGATGAACACTGAAGCTTTCTTT
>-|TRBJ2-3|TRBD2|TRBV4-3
CASSQTGLADSTDTQYF
TGCGCCAGCAGCCAGACAGGACTAGCGGATAGCACAGATACGCAGTATTTT
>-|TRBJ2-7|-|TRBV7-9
CASSGSDGTYEQYF
TGTGCCAGCAGCGGCTCGGACGGGACCTACGAGCAGTACTTC
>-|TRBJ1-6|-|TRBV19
CASSMGGNSPLHF
TGTGCCAGTAGTATGGGCGGGAATTCACCCCTCCACTTT
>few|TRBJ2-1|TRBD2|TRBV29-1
CSPRLAGGPGYNEQFF
TGCAGCCCGAGACTAGCGGGAGGGCCGGGGTACAATGAGCAGTTCTTC
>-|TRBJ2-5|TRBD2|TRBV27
CASRSSGSGETQYF
TGTGCCAGCAGATCAAGCGGGAGCGGGGAGACCCAGTACTTC
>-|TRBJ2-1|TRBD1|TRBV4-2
CASSRGQGSGNEQFF
TGTGCCAGCAGCCGCGGACAGGGGTCGGGAAATGAGCAGTTCTTC
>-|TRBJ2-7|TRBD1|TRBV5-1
CASSSGQTSSYEQYF
TGCGCCAGCAGCTCGGGACAGACGAGCTCCTACGAGCAGTACTTC
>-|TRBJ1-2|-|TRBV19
CASSILNYGYTF
TGTGCCAGTAGTATTCTAAACTATGGCTACACCTTC
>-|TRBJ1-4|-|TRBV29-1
CSVQISGQRNEKLFF
TGCAGCGTTCAGATATCAGGACAGCGGAATGAAAAACTGTTTTTT
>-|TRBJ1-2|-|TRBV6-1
CASSGGVSRRGGDTF
TGTGCCAGCAGTGGCGGGGTTAGCCGACGAGGTGGGGACACCTTC
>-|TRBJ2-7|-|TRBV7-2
CASSGDYEQYF
TGTGCCAGCAGTGGGGACTACGAGCAGTACTTC
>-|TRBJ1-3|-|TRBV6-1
CASSEQGRRNTIYF
TGTGCCAGCAGTGAACAGGGGAGGAGAAACACCATATATTTT
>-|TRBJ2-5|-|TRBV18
CASSPQQGSQETQYF
TGTGCCAGCTCACCTCAACAGGGCAGCCAAGAGACCCAGTACTTC
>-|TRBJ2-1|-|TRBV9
CASSVGVAPYNEQFF
TGTGCCAGCAGCGTCGGGGTAGCGCCGTACAATGAGCAGTTCTTC
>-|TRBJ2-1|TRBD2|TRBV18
CASSPGLPWGEQFF
TGTGCCAGCTCACCGGGACTACCATGGGGTGAGCAGTTCTTC
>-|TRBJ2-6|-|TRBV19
CASSSRGGFPGANVLTF
TGTGCCAGTAGTAGTAGAGGAGGGTTCCCTGGGGCCAACGTCCTGACTTTC